What follows describes a single TCR beta chain. This clonotype occurred a few times. Its antigen specificity is not known. No base quality information exists; no much larger clone differs at one position. All donors were healthy Caucasians. The twin cohort comprised three pairs of female monozygotic twins, all aged about 18 to 29 years. CD4+ and CD8+ T cell populations were isolated with positive isolation kits from Invitrogen. Libraries came from 5' RACE. The sequencer was an Illumina HiSeq 2000. A universal primer binding site was introduced by template switching, and a unique molecular identifier was present in the final cDNA, enabling accurate counting of TCR cDNA molecules. Specific primers in the conserved constant-segment region were used to synthesize first-strand cDNA for TCR alpha and beta chains. To control for contamination, every cDNA library carried two barcodes: a SMART-Mk sample barcode plus Illumina barcodes. TruSeq adapter sequences along with Illumina sample barcodes were introduced in two successive PCR steps. Sequencing of the TCR alpha and beta cDNA libraries was done on the Illumina HiSeq platform using custom primers. On the study's bioinformatics: MiGEC processed the raw reads to extract unique molecular identifiers, while MiXCR was used to determine the CDR3 positions. For each individual, recombination models were inferred using an EM algorithm with the repgenHMM and IGoR tools. Shared clonotypes were analyzed with the tcR package in R, and sharing was normalized by the product of cloneset sizes. To study raw recombination free of thymic and clonal selection effects, out-of-frame nonproductive sequences were analyzed. Using fastp at Q25 and MiXCR, TCRdb reprocessed the public reads and kept productive beta chains. Rows with a matching CDR3 protein are joined into one entry that keeps the most common DNA and genes. TCRdb, not the authors, supplied the V and J calls. The sample table shows about 490,000 distinct CDR3 sequences, and 13% to 15% are seen once. About 0.4% of the sample is taken by the ten largest.

This record comes from a study of identical twins (dated by TCRdb to 2016 to 2017). About the investigation overall: To test whether fetal clonotypes persist, the study used deep sequencing on TCR alpha and beta repertoires from monozygotic twins, unrelated adults of various ages, and cord blood. To rule out contamination, the twin experiments were replicated at different times with different library preparation protocols.

The CDR3 numbers 14 residues from cysteine through phenylalanine. The CDR3 DNA has 42 bases and is translated from base 1. V lost 6 bases and J lost 3 bases, and the count of bases not matched to a germline gene is 2. For CDR1 and CDR2, the germline V gene (reference sequence) lists DFQATT and SNEGSKA. General findings and caveats noted by the study authors: In monozygotic twins, recombination models systematically underestimated out-of-frame TCR alpha sharing, but the models matched the sharing seen between unrelated individuals. In beta out-of-frame sequences, excess twin sharing was weaker, because having fewer shared sequences lowered the signal-to-noise ratio. Conclusions relied on cross-sectional statistical analysis, since the same donors could not be followed over many years. Compared with coincidental sharing between unrelated individuals, out-of-frame TCR alpha sequences shared between twins showed an excess of sequences with low generation probability. Fewer insertions were carried by abundant cord blood beta clonotypes; a weaker similar trend was observed in young adult naive repertoires, while no such trend was observed in memory repertoires. Invariant T cells such as MAIT and iNKT could partly confound zero-insertion analyses, though diverse VJ usage argued against this for most clonotypes.

The same sample was also used in a study of yellow fever vaccine responses in identical twins. From that second study: The T cell response to vaccination in identical twins was reported by the authors to appear partly convergent and partly personalized. The study precisely tracked vaccine-responding T cell clones in identical twins.

This sequence was found in a woman between 18 and 30 years old in good health. Sequencing was done on a sample of CD4+ T cells sorted from blood. The V and J segments used are TRBV20-1 and TRBJ2-3, and 14 junctional nucleotides match TRBD2. The DNA sequence is given as TGCAGTGCCGGGACTAGCGGGAGAACAGATACGCAGTATTTT. Translated, it gives CSAGTSGRTDTQYF.